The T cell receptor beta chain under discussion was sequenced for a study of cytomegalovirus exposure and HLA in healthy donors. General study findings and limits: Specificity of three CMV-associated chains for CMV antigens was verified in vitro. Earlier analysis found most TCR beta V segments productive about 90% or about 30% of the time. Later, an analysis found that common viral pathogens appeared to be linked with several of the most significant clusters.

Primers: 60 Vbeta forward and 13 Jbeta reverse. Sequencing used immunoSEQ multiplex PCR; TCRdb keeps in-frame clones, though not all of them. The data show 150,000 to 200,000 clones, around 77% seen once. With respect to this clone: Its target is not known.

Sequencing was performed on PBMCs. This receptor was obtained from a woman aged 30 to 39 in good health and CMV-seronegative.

The CDR3 DNA is TGTGCCAGCAGCCCACTGGCGGGGGGTTCCTACGAGCAGTACTTC. Translation gives CASSPLAGGSYEQYF. The V and J genes are TRBV5-4 and TRBJ2-7, with TRBD2 matching over 8 bases. Trimming took 4 bases from V and 1 from J; bases not matched to a gene: 7. Germline CDR1 SGHNT, CDR2 YYREEE (reference sequence). This CDR3 comprises 15 residues.